This T cell receptor beta chain was profiled in a study of sequential checkpoint blockade in melanoma. In the study overall: After both sequences, patients received maintenance nivolumab.

The CDR3 runs 15 residues. Germline CDR1 and CDR2: LNHNV and YYDKDF (reference sequence). After removal of 5 bases from V and 5 bases from J, the junction contained 8 bases not matched to a gene. Documented treatment: randomized to nivolumab then ipilimumab (arm A) or the reverse (arm B). DNA-damaging chemotherapy had not been given to any patient beforehand. PBMC sorting kept live CD3+CD8+ cells without CD19 or CD56. Clones were sequenced by immunoSEQ multiplex PCR, and TCRdb holds only the in-frame ones, with some missing. The sample has about 21,000 clones, roughly 80% seen once. The J gene is TRBJ2-1, the V gene TRBV15, with 8 bases identical to TRBD2. Material: CD8+ T cells sorted from blood (inferred from file names), obtained from a patient given nivolumab and ipilimumab in sequence. The TCR comes from a human donor with melanoma. The CDR3 loop reads CATSGQRGPNNEQFF. CDR3 nucleotide sequence: TGTGCCACCAGCGGGCAGCGGGGGCCTAACAATGAGCAGTTCTTC.